This T cell receptor beta chain originates from a study of lymphopenia after photon versus proton radiotherapy. Study results and caveats: A bigger post-nadir fall in TCR diversity correlated inversely with survival time in deceased patients.

CDR3 length: 11 residues. V shed 6 bases and J shed 6 bases, with 8 bases lying between them. CDR1 is MDHEN and CDR2 is SYDVKM in the germline V gene. Sequencing used immunoSEQ multiplex PCR; TCRdb keeps in-frame clones, though not all of them. Altogether about 40,000 clones are present, roughly 86% being singletons, with the ten largest covering over 9%. There are a few counts of this clone. What it recognizes is unknown. Sequencing used peripheral blood, obtained from a patient treated with proton-based radiotherapy. The sequence derives from a woman in her seventies with pancreatic cancer. Some clones in this sample may be carry-over from other donors' samples. The V and J genes are TRBV28 and TRBJ1-2; D is unresolved. The CDR3 sequence is CASRRRDGYTF. CDR3 in DNA: TGTGCCAGCAGACGAAGGGATGGCTACACCTTC.